The entry below gives a single T cell receptor beta chain sequence along with its context. Each participant's cohort was designated according to participant-reported clinical history. CDR1 is MGHRA, CDR2 YSYEKL, per germline. V was shortened by 3 bases and J by 6 bases, with 6 bases between the two germline ends. The CDR3 length is 12 residues. The data were produced by immunoSEQ multiplex PCR, yet TCRdb's version contains in-frame clones alone and is incomplete. The table records a few hundred thousand clones, roughly 90% of them present only once. This entry comes from a study of blood T cell repertoires in COVID-19. Across the study: T cells, B-cell-depleted T cells, or PBMCs supplied cDNA or gDNA.

Material for sequencing was PBMCs or T cells enriched from blood (not recorded which). The V call is TRBV4-1, the J call TRBJ1-5; a weak D match, TRBD1 (5 bases). This clonotype originated in a woman in her thirties who had recovered from COVID-19. The CDR3 here is CASSHGGQPQHF. The CDR3 DNA sequence: TGCGCCAGCAGCCACGGGGGTCAGCCCCAGCATTTT.